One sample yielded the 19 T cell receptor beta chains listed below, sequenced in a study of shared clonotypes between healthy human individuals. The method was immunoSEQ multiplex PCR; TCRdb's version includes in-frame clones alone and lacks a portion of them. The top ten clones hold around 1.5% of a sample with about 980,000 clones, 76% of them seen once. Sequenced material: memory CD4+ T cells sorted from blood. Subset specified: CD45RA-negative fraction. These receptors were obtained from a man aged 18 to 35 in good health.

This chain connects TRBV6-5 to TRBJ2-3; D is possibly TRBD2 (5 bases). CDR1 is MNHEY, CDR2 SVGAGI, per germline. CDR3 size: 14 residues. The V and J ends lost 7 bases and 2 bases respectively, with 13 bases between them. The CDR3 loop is CASIPPGVTDTQYF. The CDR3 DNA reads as TGTGCCAGCATCCCCCCCGGGGTCACAGATACGCAGTATTTT.

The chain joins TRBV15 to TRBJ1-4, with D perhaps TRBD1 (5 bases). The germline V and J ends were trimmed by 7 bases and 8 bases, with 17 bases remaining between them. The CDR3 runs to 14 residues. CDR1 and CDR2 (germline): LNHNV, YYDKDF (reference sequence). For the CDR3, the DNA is TGTGCCACCAACACAGACAGAATCAACGAAAAACTGTTTTTT. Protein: CATNTDRINEKLFF.

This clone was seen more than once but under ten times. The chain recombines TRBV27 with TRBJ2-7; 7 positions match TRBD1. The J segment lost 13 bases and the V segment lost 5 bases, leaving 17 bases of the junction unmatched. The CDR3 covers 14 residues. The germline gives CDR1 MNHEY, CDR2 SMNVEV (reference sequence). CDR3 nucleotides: TGTGCCAGCAGTCCTCCCGGGACAGCTGGGGCGCCTTACTTC. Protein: CASSPPGTAGAPYF.

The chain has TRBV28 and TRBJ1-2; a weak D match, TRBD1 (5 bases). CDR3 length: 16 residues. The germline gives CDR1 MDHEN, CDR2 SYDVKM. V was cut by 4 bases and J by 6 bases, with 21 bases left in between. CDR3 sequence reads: CASSSPARRVGDGYTF. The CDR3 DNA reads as TGTGCCAGCAGTTCCCCCGCCCGGCGGGTGGGGGATGGCTACACCTTC.

CDR3: CASSVLVGNEKLFF. In nucleotides, the CDR3 is TGTGCCAGCAGTGTGTTGGTGGGTAATGAAAAACTGTTTTTT. The genes are TRBV6-1 and TRBJ1-4; no clear D gene. V shed 4 bases and J shed 4 bases, with 10 bases lying between them. Germline-derived CDR1 and CDR2 are MNHNS and SASEGT. CDR3 length: 14 residues.

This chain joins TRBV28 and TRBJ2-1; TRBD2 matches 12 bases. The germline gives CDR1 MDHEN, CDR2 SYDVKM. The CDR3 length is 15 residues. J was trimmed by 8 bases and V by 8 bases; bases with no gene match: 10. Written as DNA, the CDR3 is TGTGCCAGCTCGTCTAGCGGGGGGGGCACGGATGAGCAGTTCTTC. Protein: CASSSSGGGTDEQFF. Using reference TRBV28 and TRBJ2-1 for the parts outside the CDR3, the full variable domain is DVKVTQSSRYLVKRTGEKVFLECVQDMDHENMFWYRQDPGLGLRLIYFSYDVKMKEKGDIPEGYSVSREKKERFSLILESASTNQTSMYLCASSSSGGGTDEQFFGPGTRLTVL.

The CDR3 nucleotides read TGTGCCAGCAGCTTAATTGGGACAGGGTTTTATGAGCAGTTCTTC. Encoded protein: CASSLIGTGFYEQFF. The chain joins TRBV11-1 to TRBJ2-1; 9 nucleotides agree with TRBD1. Germline loops: CDR1 SGHAT, CDR2 FQDESV (reference sequence). The CDR3 covers 15 residues. V shed 2 bases and J 8 bases; nucleotides not matched to a gene: 7.

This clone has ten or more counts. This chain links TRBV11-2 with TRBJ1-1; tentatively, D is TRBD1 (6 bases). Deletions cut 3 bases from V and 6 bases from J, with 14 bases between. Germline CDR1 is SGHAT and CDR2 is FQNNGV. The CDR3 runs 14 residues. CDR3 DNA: TGTGCCAGCAGCTTGAACAGGGAGGGGCCTGAAGCTTTCTTT. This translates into CASSLNREGPEAFF.

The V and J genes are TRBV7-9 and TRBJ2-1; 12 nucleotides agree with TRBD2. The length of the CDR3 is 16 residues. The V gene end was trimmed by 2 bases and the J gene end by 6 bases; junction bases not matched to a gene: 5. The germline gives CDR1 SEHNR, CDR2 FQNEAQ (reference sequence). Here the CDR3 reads CASSLSASGGVNEQFF. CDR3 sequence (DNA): TGTGCCAGCAGCTTATCGGCTAGCGGGGGGGTCAATGAGCAGTTCTTC.

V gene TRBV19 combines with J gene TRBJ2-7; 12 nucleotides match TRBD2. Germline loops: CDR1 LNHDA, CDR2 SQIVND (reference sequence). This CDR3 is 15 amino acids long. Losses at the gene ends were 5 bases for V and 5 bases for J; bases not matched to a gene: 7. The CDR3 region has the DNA TGTGCCAGTAGTCCTCTAGCGGGAGGGCTCCACGAGCAGTACTTC. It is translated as CASSPLAGGLHEQYF. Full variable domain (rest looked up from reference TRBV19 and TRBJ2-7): DGGITQSPKYLFRKEGQNVTLSCEQNLNHDAMYWYRQDPGQGLRLIYYSQIVNDFQKGDIAEGYSVSREKKESFPLTVTSAQKNPTAFYLCASSPLAGGLHEQYFGPGTRLTVT.

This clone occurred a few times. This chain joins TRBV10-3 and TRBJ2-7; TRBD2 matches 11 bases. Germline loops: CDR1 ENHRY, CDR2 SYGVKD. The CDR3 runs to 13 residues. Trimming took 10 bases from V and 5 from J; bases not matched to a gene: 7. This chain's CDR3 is CATTSGRVHEQYF. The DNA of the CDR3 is TGTGCCACAACTAGCGGGAGAGTCCACGAGCAGTACTTC.

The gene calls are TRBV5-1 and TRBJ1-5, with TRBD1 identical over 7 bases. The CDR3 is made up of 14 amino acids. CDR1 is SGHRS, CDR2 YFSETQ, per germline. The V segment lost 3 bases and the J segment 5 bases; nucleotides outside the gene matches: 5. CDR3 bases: TGCGCCAGCAGCTCGGGACAGCCTGATCAGCCCCAGCATTTT. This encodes CASSSGQPDQPQHF.

CDR3 in amino acids: CATSRDAGSYEQYF. CDR3 DNA sequence: TGTGCCACCAGCAGAGATGCCGGGTCCTACGAGCAGTACTTC. The rearrangement joins TRBV15 to TRBJ2-7, with unresolved D. Germline CDR1 is LNHNV and CDR2 is YYDKDF (reference sequence). The germline V and J ends were trimmed by 0 bases and 1 base, with 7 bases remaining between them. This CDR3 has 14 amino acids.

For the CDR3, the DNA is TGTGCCAGCAGAAAAACAGGGGGCTCGACTGAAGCTTTCTTT. Its translation is CASRKTGGSTEAFF. This chain joins TRBV6-5 and TRBJ1-1; TRBD1 matches at 9 bases. V dropped 6 bases and J dropped 5; count of bases not matched to a gene: 7. This CDR3 is 14 amino acids long. CDR1 is MNHEY, CDR2 SVGAGI, per germline.

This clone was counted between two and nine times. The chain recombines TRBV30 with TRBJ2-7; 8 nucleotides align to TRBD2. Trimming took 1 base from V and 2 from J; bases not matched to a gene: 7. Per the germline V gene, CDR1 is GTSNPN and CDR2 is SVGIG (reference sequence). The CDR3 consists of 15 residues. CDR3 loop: CAWSDGAGGPYEQYF. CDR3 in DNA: TGTGCCTGGAGTGACGGGGCGGGAGGACCCTACGAGCAGTACTTC.

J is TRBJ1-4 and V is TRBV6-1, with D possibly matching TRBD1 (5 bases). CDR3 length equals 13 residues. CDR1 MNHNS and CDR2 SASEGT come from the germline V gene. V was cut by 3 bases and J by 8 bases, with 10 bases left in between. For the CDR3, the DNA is TGTGCCAGCAGTGACACCAGGGTCGAAAAACTGTTTTTT. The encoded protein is CASSDTRVEKLFF.

The CDR3 region has the DNA TGTGCCAGCAGCGGGGGGTTATGGGGGCCAGATACGCAGTATTTT. Its protein is CASSGGLWGPDTQYF. The chain couples TRBV7-2 to TRBJ2-3; D possibly uses TRBD1 or TRBD2 (6 bases each). CDR1 is SGHTA and CDR2 is FQGNSA in the germline V gene. This CDR3 is built from 15 residues. V lost 5 bases to trimming and J lost 4 bases, with 16 bases between them.

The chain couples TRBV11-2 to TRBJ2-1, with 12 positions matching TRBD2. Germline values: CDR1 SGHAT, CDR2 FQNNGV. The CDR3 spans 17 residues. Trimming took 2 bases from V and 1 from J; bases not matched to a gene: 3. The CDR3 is CASSLLAGGSSYNEQFF. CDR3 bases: TGTGCCAGCAGCTTACTAGCGGGAGGGAGTTCCTACAATGAGCAGTTCTTC.

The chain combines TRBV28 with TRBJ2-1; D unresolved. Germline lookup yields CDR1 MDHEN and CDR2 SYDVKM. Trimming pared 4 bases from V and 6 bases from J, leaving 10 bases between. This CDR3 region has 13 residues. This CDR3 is CASSSPGLNEQFF. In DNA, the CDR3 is TGTGCCAGCAGTTCTCCGGGTCTCAATGAGCAGTTCTTC.